A selection of T cell receptor beta chains follows, all from one sample in a study of identical twins. One entry per CDR3 protein results from TCRdb running MiXCR on the 5' RACE reads. The sample lists some 710,000 distinct CDR3 sequences; roughly 6% were seen once. The sample taken for sequencing was naive T cells sorted from blood. These receptors all come from a man aged 18-30 years in good health. Each CDR3 is given with its conserved first and last residue. The D gene is left open where the match is weak. Where a row states a size, it is once, few, many or the class of an expanded clone; other rows omit it.

NA 14 TRBD2 TRBJ2-7 TRBV20-1 CSASILAAYYEQYF TGCAGTGCTAGTATCCTAGCGGCCTATTATGAGCAGTACTTC
few 13 TRBD1 TRBJ1-2 TRBV29-1 CSVTGGAHYGYTF TGCAGCGTCACAGGGGGCGCCCACTATGGCTACACCTTC
many 13 TRBD1 TRBJ2-1 TRBV12-3/TRBV12-4 CASSSQGVHEQFF TGTGCCAGCAGTTCACAGGGGGTCCATGAGCAGTTCTTC
few 17 NA TRBJ2-7 TRBV12-5 CASGLVLGAGTTYEQYF TGTGCTAGTGGTTTGGTACTCGGGGCAGGTACCACCTACGAGCAGTACTTC
many 16 TRBD1 TRBJ1-5 TRBV27 CASSPRQGRSNQPQHF TGTGCCAGCAGCCCTCGACAGGGAAGGAGCAATCAGCCCCAGCATTTT
many 12 NA TRBJ2-1 TRBV20-1 CSARVLATEQFF TGCAGTGCTAGAGTTTTAGCCACCGAGCAGTTCTTC
many 13 NA TRBJ1-1 TRBV6-1 CASAIVGGTEAFF TGTGCCAGCGCGATAGTTGGGGGGACTGAAGCTTTCTTT
many 13 NA TRBJ2-5 TRBV27 CASSNADQETQYF TGTGCCAGCAGTAATGCAGACCAAGAGACCCAGTACTTC
NA 13 TRBD2 TRBJ2-1 TRBV29-1 CSVGRTSENEQFF TGCAGCGTTGGAAGGACTAGCGAGAATGAGCAGTTCTTC
many 16 TRBD1 TRBJ2-7 TRBV27 CASRLVPGTGTYEQYF TGTGCCAGCAGACTTGTCCCCGGGACAGGTACCTACGAGCAGTACTTC
many 15 TRBD2 TRBJ2-5 TRBV29-1 CSVELLAGSTGTQYF TGCAGCGTTGAATTGCTAGCGGGTAGTACCGGGACCCAGTACTTC
NA 16 NA TRBJ2-7 TRBV19 CASSIDFRTGPYEQYF TGTGCCAGTAGTATAGATTTTAGAACCGGTCCCTACGAGCAGTACTTC
NA 12 NA TRBJ1-4 TRBV12-5 CARGFRQDELFF TGTGCTAGAGGTTTCCGGCAGGATGAACTGTTTTTT
few 15 TRBD2 TRBJ2-1 TRBV7-9 CASSSGSSGNNEQFF TGTGCCAGCAGCTCAGGATCTAGCGGTAACAATGAGCAGTTCTTC
few 16 NA TRBJ2-3 TRBV27 CASSPPGRGFTDTQYF TGTGCCAGCAGTCCCCCGGGGCGCGGATTCACAGATACGCAGTATTTT
many 13 TRBD2 TRBJ2-1 TRBV13 CASLQRGDNEQFF TGTGCCAGCCTCCAGCGGGGAGACAATGAGCAGTTCTTC
many 16 TRBD1 TRBJ1-2 TRBV12-3/TRBV12-4 CASSFSGTVPNYGYTF TGTGCCAGCAGTTTTTCCGGGACAGTCCCCAACTATGGCTACACCTTC
many 14 NA TRBJ1-1 TRBV15 CATTVNEGSTEAFF TGTGCCACCACCGTAAACGAGGGTTCCACTGAAGCTTTCTTT
many 11 NA TRBJ1-1 TRBV29-1 CSVEPTNEAFF TGCAGCGTTGAACCTACAAATGAAGCTTTCTTT
NA 15 TRBD2 TRBJ2-5 TRBV15 CATSGGLEIPETQYF TGTGCCACCAGCGGGGGACTAGAGATCCCAGAGACCCAGTACTTC
once 11 NA TRBJ2-3 TRBV28 CASEGGYTQYF TGTGCCAGCGAAGGCGGGTATACGCAGTATTTT
many 15 NA TRBJ1-4 TRBV5-1 CASSSLGDIREKLFF TGCGCCAGCAGCTCGCTGGGGGACATCCGAGAAAAACTGTTTTTT
many 12 NA TRBJ2-5 TRBV30 CAWSMRRETQYF TGTGCCTGGAGCATGAGGCGGGAGACCCAGTACTTC
few 11 NA TRBJ1-2 TRBV25-1 CASSEGHGYTF TGTGCCAGCAGTGAAGGGCATGGCTACACCTTC
many 15 NA TRBJ2-7 TRBV3-1 CASSPGVGGLSEQYF TGTGCCAGCAGCCCCGGAGTTGGGGGGTTATCCGAGCAGTACTTC
many 14 TRBD2 TRBJ2-5 TRBV20-1 CSAEASGRFTAQYF TGCAGTGCTGAGGCTAGCGGGAGGTTCACGGCCCAGTACTTC
many 13 NA TRBJ2-1 TRBV29-1 CSVETRARIEQFF TGCAGCGTTGAAACACGCGCCCGGATTGAGCAGTTCTTC
many 12 TRBD2 TRBJ2-1 TRBV29-1 CSDSGRGGEQFF TGCAGCGATAGCGGGAGGGGCGGTGAGCAGTTCTTC
many 16 TRBD2 TRBJ2-7 TRBV20-1 CSAASPLAGISYEQYF TGCAGTGCTGCCTCCCCTCTAGCGGGGATCTCCTACGAGCAGTACTTC
many 15 NA TRBJ1-6 TRBV10-3 CAIRASATYNSPLHF TGTGCCATCAGGGCATCGGCGACCTATAATTCACCCCTCCACTTT
many 14 NA TRBJ2-5 TRBV29-1 CSVEGESNQETQYF TGCAGCGTTGAGGGGGAATCAAACCAAGAGACCCAGTACTTC
many 14 NA TRBJ1-2 TRBV7-9 CASTYVPGDYGYTF TGTGCCAGCACCTACGTCCCCGGGGACTATGGCTACACCTTC
few 15 TRBD2 TRBJ2-1 TRBV5-1 CASSTSGVTYNEQFF TGCGCCAGCAGCACCAGCGGGGTTACCTACAATGAGCAGTTCTTC
many 15 TRBD1 TRBJ2-1 TRBV12-3/TRBV12-4 CATLVGRQGAGEQFF TGTGCCACCCTGGTGGGGAGGCAGGGGGCGGGTGAGCAGTTCTTC
NA 14 NA TRBJ2-5 TRBV15 CATSREGYQETQYF TGTGCCACCAGCAGAGAAGGGTACCAAGAGACCCAGTACTTC
NA 15 TRBD2 TRBJ2-7 TRBV7-2 CASSALALDSYEQYF TGTGCCAGCAGCGCACTAGCGCTAGACTCCTACGAGCAGTACTTC
many 17 TRBD2 TRBJ2-1 TRBV27 CASSILATSGSYNEQFF TGTGCCAGCAGTATACTTGCCACTAGCGGGTCCTACAATGAGCAGTTCTTC
many 11 NA TRBJ1-1 TRBV20-1 CSATRPGEAFF TGCAGTGCAACCCGACCAGGAGAAGCTTTCTTT
many 11 NA TRBJ2-1 TRBV10-3 CAIALEDEQFF TGTGCCATCGCTTTGGAGGATGAGCAGTTCTTC
NA 15 TRBD1 TRBJ1-4 TRBV11-2 CASSFGDRVFEKLFF TGTGCCAGCAGCTTTGGGGACAGGGTTTTTGAAAAACTGTTTTTT
few 13 NA TRBJ1-2 TRBV4-1 CASSQVILNGYTF TGCGCCAGCAGCCAAGTGATACTTAATGGCTACACCTTC
many 12 TRBD1 TRBJ1-2 TRBV12-3/TRBV12-4 CASSFGQGDYTF TGTGCCAGCAGTTTTGGACAGGGGGACTACACCTTC
many 13 NA TRBJ1-1 TRBV20-1 CSVHPTVNTEAFF TGCAGTGTCCACCCGACGGTTAACACTGAAGCTTTCTTT
few 15 TRBD2 TRBJ2-2 TRBV3-1 CASQLLAGGAGELFF TGTGCCAGCCAACTTCTAGCGGGGGGAGCCGGGGAGCTGTTTTTT
NA 18 TRBD1 TRBJ1-2 TRBV29-1 CSAGQATGGQGVHYGYTF TGCAGCGCGGGCCAGGCAACTGGAGGACAGGGCGTTCACTATGGCTACACCTTC
many 15 NA TRBJ2-1 TRBV11-2 CASFSGAGSYNEQFF TGTGCCAGCTTCTCAGGTGCGGGATCCTACAATGAGCAGTTCTTC
few 15 TRBD2 TRBJ2-5 TRBV4-3 CASSQDGGSLETQYF TGCGCCAGCAGCCAAGATGGCGGGAGCTTGGAGACCCAGTACTTC
many 16 TRBD2 TRBJ2-1 TRBV3-1 CASSQERLAGDNEQFF TGTGCCAGCAGCCAAGAGCGGCTAGCGGGAGACAATGAGCAGTTCTTC
many 11 NA TRBJ2-1 TRBV29-1 CSGHYRDEQFF TGCAGCGGACACTACAGGGATGAGCAGTTCTTC